This T cell receptor (beta chain) was observed in a study of T cell repertoires in ileal Crohn's disease. The wider study: The M0 sample came from the inflamed ileal portion of the resected specimen. Overall study results and limits: Clonal expansions were more frequent in active smokers than non-smokers at surgery.

Points on this clone: Its specificity is not known.

Sequencing was performed with immunoSEQ multiplex PCR; in TCRdb, only in-frame clones are kept and a portion is missing. The table lists 15,000 or so clones, 70% to 80% of them singletons. Time point denoted: inflamed ileum from the surgical specimen. V trimming: 4 bases; J trimming: 5 bases; junction bases outside the gene matches: 6. The CDR3 is made up of 14 amino acids. CDR1 ENHRY and CDR2 SYGVKD come from the germline V gene. The gene calls are TRBV10-3 and TRBJ2-7; 9 positions agree with TRBD1. Sequencing input: ileal tissue. This TCR came from an adult with Crohn's disease. The CDR3 DNA follows: TGTGCCATCAGTGGAGGGACAGGGAGTCACGAGCAGTACTTC. This encodes CAISGGTGSHEQYF.